This TCR beta chain was sequenced during a study of T cell repertoires in cytomegalovirus infection. Study overall: CMV infection plus the matching HLA type was flagged by public TCR beta signatures.

TCRdb re-called the reads with MiXCR, one entry per CDR3 protein. The top ten clones hold around 13% of a sample with approximately 770,000 distinct CDR3 sequences, approximately 32% of them seen once. This CDR3 comprises 15 residues. With 8 bases removed from V and 7 bases from J, the gap between germline ends came to 23 bases. Germline V gives CDR1 MNHEY, CDR2 SMNVEV (reference sequence). A few counts support this clonotype. Its specificity is unknown. The chain is built from TRBV27 and TRBJ1-2; a possible D gene is TRBD1 (6 bases). The specimen was cultured CD8+ T cells from PBMCs, collected from culture after CMV antigen stimulation. This receptor was identified in a human donor in good health (CMV status not recorded). Some clones in this sample may be carry-over from other donors' samples. In DNA, the CDR3 is TGTGCCAGCGCCATTGAGGGGGGAAGGCGATTTGGCTACACCTTC. Protein product: CASAIEGGRRFGYTF.